Sequencing of this T cell receptor beta chain was carried out in a study of T cells expressing NK-cell markers. Broader study findings: These clonotypes, the leaders elsewhere, also led the CD3+CD56-NKG2C+ fraction in a few donors.

Reanalyzing the 5' RACE reads, TCRdb keeps one entry per CDR3 protein, without DNA. There are approximately 380,000 distinct CDR3 sequences in the sample, with 5.2% held by the top ten. Comments on this clonotype: Its target is unknown.

The germline V gene has CDR1 DFQATT and CDR2 SNEGSKA (reference sequence). The CDR3 contains 15 residues. The chain has TRBV20-1 and TRBJ2-5; lacking DNA, the TRBD1 call made by TCRdb goes unchecked. The source of this sequence is a man aged 18 to 69 in good health. The sample consisted of blood T cells: a sorted CD56 or NKG2C T cell subset, CD4+ or CD8+ T cells, or bulk PBMC T cells (not recorded which). The CDR3 region is CSASDFRGAALTQYF.